Here is one T cell receptor beta chain with its context. As yet, its antigen is unknown. The data are from a study of T cell repertoires in cytomegalovirus infection. About the study: Recently identified HLA-C-restricted CMV epitopes and well-studied HLA-B-restricted CMV epitopes were used by the study. Public TCR beta signatures provided an indication of both CMV infection and a matching HLA type.

Overall study results and limits: Predominance within the ex vivo response was attributable to HLA-C-restricted CMV-specific TCR beta clonotypes.

TCRdb called the reads again in MiXCR, with one record for every CDR3 protein. In the table there are some 590,000 distinct CDR3 sequences, 35% to 50% of which are singletons. This specimen consisted of cultured PBMCs, obtained from culture after CMV antigen stimulation. This clonotype was sampled from a human donor in good health (CMV status not recorded). Some clones in this sample may be carry-over from other donors' samples.

CDR3 DNA sequence: TGCAGTGCTAGATACTCCGGGACAGCCGTCTACGAGCAGTACTTC. This translates into CSARYSGTAVYEQYF. The gene calls are TRBV20-1 and TRBJ2-7, with 7 positions matching TRBD1. In germline, CDR1 is DFQATT, CDR2 SNEGSKA (reference sequence). V lost 2 bases and J lost 3; bases outside the gene matches: 10. This CDR3 spans 15 amino acids.